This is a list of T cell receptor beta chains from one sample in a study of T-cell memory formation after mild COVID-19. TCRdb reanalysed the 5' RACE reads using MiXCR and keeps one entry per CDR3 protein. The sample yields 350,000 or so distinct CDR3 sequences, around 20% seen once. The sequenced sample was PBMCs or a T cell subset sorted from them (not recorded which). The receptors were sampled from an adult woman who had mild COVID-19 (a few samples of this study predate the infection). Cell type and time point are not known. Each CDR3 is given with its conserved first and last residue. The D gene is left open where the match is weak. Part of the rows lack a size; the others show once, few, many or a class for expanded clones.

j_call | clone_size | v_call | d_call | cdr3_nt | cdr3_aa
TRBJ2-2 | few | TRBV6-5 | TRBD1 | TGTGCCAGCAGCCATCGGACAGGGTTGGCCGGGGAGCTGTTTTTT | CASSHRTGLAGELFF
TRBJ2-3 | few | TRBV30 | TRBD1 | TGTGCCTGGGAGGGGGCAGGGGGCTATGTAGATACGCAGTATTTT | CAWEGAGGYVDTQYF
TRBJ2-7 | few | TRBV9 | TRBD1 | TGTGCCAGCAGCCGGGACAGGGGTAGGCTCTGGGGTGAGCAGTACTTC | CASSRDRGRLWGEQYF
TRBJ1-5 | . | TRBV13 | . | TGTGCCAGCAGCTTAGTGGGGGAACGGCCCCAGCATTTT | CASSLVGERPQHF
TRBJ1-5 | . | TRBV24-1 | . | TGTGCCACCCAGAGGGCGGGGGCGGTGGATCAGCCCCAGCATTTT | CATQRAGAVDQPQHF
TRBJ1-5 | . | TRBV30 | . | TGTGCCTGGTCCGACTATAGCAATCAGCCCCAGCATTTT | CAWSDYSNQPQHF
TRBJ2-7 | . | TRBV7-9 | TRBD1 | TGTGCCAGCAGCTTAGGACAGGGCTTTTACTACGAGCAGTACTTC | CASSLGQGFYYEQYF
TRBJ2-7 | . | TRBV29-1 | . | TGCAGCGTTGAATACAGGGAAACCTACGAGCAGTACTTC | CSVEYRETYEQYF
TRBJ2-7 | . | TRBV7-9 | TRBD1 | TGTGCCAGCGCCCCGACCGGGACAGGGTACGAGCAGTACTTC | CASAPTGTGYEQYF
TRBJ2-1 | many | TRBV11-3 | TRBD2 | TGTGCCAGCAGCCGAGGTGCTAGCGGGGGGCCCCTGGGGAATGAGCAGTTCTTC | CASSRGASGGPLGNEQFF
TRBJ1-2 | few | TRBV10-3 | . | TGTGCCATCAGTGAAAAAGGGGGAATGGATGGCTACACCTTC | CAISEKGGMDGYTF
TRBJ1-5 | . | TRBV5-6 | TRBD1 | TGTGCCAGCAGCTTGGCAGGGGGCGGTAGCAATCAGCCCCAGCATTTT | CASSLAGGGSNQPQHF
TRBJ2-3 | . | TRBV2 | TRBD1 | TGTGCCAGCAGTGAAGGTACAGGGGTTTTCCCAGATACGCAGTATTTT | CASSEGTGVFPDTQYF
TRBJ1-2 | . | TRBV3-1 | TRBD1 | TGTGCCAGCAGCCCCCGGACAGGTCGAGATGGCTACACCTTC | CASSPRTGRDGYTF
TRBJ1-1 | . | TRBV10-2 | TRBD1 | TGCGCCAGCATGTACTCCGGGACAGTGTTTGATGAAGCTTTCTTT | CASMYSGTVFDEAFF
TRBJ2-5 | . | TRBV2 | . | TGTGCCAGCAGTGAAGGCAGGGATGCAAAAGAGACCCAGTACTTC | CASSEGRDAKETQYF
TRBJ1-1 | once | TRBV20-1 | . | TGCAGTGCTAGAGATTCAAAGGGGACCACTGAAGCTTTCTTT | CSARDSKGTTEAFF
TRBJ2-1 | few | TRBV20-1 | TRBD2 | TGCAGTGCTAGAGAGGCGGGAGGGGGGTTCTTC | CSAREAGGGFF
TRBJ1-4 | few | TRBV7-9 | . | TGTGCCAGCAGCTTCGCCGAGTTGGAGGGGGAAAAACTGTTTTTT | CASSFAELEGEKLFF
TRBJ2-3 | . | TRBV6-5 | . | TGTGCCAGCAGTTATGGTCCACCTGGTGCGGATACGCAGTATTTT | CASSYGPPGADTQYF
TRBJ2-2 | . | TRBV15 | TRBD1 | TGTGCCACGTCCCGGGACAGGGGCCCCGGGGAGCTGTTTTTT | CATSRDRGPGELFF
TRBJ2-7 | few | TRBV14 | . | TGTGCCAGCAGCCCTACAGCCTCCGCCTACGAGCAGTACTTC | CASSPTASAYEQYF
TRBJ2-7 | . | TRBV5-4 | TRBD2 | TGTGCCAGCAGCTTGCAGGCGACTAGCGGGAGCTACGAGCAGTACTTC | CASSLQATSGSYEQYF
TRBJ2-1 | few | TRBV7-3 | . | TGTGCCAGCAGCTCCGGGGCACGTACCTACAATGAGCAGTTCTTC | CASSSGARTYNEQFF
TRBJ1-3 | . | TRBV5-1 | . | TGCGCCAGCAGCCCATCGGCCGGAAACACCATATATTTT | CASSPSAGNTIYF
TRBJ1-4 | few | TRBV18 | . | TGTGCCACCCTCTCGAGCCGTAATGAAAAACTGTTTTTT | CATLSSRNEKLFF
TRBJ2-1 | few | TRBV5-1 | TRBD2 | TGCGCCAGCAGCTTGAACGCGGGAGGGCCTCGGAATGAGCAGTTCTTC | CASSLNAGGPRNEQFF
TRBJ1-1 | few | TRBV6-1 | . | TGTGCCAGCAGTGAAGTTAGGAACACTGAAGCTTTCTTT | CASSEVRNTEAFF
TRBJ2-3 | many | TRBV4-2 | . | TGTGCCAGCAGCCAAGATTGGGGGACTAGCACAGATACGCAGTATTTT | CASSQDWGTSTDTQYF
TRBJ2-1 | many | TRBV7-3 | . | TGTGCCAGCAGCCCCAGCAGCGGAAGCTCCTACAATGAGCAGTTCTTC | CASSPSSGSSYNEQFF
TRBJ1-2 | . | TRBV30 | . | TGTGCCTGGAGTGCTCTGATCTATGGCTACACCTTC | CAWSALIYGYTF
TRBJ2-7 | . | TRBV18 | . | TGTGCCAGCTCACCAAAGTCAACAGGGTCCTACGAGCAGTACTTC | CASSPKSTGSYEQYF
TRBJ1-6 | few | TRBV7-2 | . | TGTGCCAGCCCCCGCGGACAAGACGATAATTCACCCCTCCACTTT | CASPRGQDDNSPLHF
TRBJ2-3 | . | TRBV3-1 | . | TGTGCCAGCAGCCAGACGGTTAGAACAGATACGCAGTATTTT | CASSQTVRTDTQYF
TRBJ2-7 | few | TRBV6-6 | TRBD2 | TGTGCCAGCATACCTAGCGGGAGCTACGAGCAGTACTTC | CASIPSGSYEQYF